This T cell receptor (beta chain) was identified during a study of radiation and T cells in renal cell carcinoma. Notes on the study in general: Baseline intratumoral clonotype presence is unknown without pretreatment biopsies. In blood, top tumor clones expanded by 2 weeks, shrinking by 4.

Sequencing was performed with immunoSEQ multiplex PCR; in TCRdb, only in-frame clones are kept and a portion is missing. The top ten clones hold 17% of a sample with 130,000 to 150,000 clones, about 86% of them seen once. The germline V and J ends were trimmed by 4 bases and 4 bases, with 16 bases remaining between them. Germline CDR1 and CDR2: SGDLS and YYNGEE. The CDR3 spans 15 residues. This clone came up once. What it recognizes is unknown. Time point defined: blood 4 weeks post-SBRT, at nephrectomy. Treatment: 15 Gy SBRT to primary tumor, nephrectomy 4 weeks later. This renal cell carcinoma was of the clear cell type.

V is TRBV9 and J is TRBJ2-3, with a possible D match to TRBD2 (5 bases). Source: blood, taken from a patient whose treatment included radiotherapy and nephrectomy. This receptor was identified in a woman between 50 and 59 years old with renal cell carcinoma. DNA for the CDR3: TGTGCCAGCAGCCCCGACGGGGTTCCTGCAGATACGCAGTATTTT. This encodes CASSPDGVPADTQYF.